The present entry profiles one T cell receptor beta chain with its context. The target of this receptor is not known. No base quality information exists; no much larger clone differs at one position. The time point label, read with the paper, signifies: about 28 days (+/-7) after the second vaccine dose. AZD1222 recipients given second doses at about 4 weeks or at about 12 weeks were pooled, since spike-specific TCR depth and breadth were not found to differ between the two schedules. Samples from vaccinated people were obtained from the UK trials COV001 and COV002, which included a single-blind randomized controlled phase 2/3 trial of AZD1222 (ChAdOx1 nCoV-19) in healthy adults. For TCRbeta chain sequencing, PBMC samples from trial participants were taken at day 0 and at day 28 after the second dose. The CDR3 regions of human TCRbeta chains were subjected to immunosequencing. As for the authors' bioinformatics: Repertoire TCRs were matched against a reference library of SARS-CoV-2-specific TCRs generated with the MIRA antigen-specificity platform. Breadth meant the fraction of unique TCRs that were SARS-CoV-2-associated, whereas depth meant the fraction of total T cells that were SARS-CoV-2-associated. Each spike-specific TCR was assigned to its reactive spike region and to a CD4 or CD8 class using the MIRA data. Log10-transformed breadth and depth values were compared by one-way ANOVA with Sidak's multiple comparisons tests. Here the immuneACCESS table is served through TCRdb, limited to in-frame sequences with V and J called. Missing clones are a known gap in these copies; in checked studies unresolved V genes cover under half, and the rest lacks a known reason. V, J and clone size derive from that table, while D and trimming were established from the DNA sequence. The table for this sample lists tens of thousands of clones; over 75% of them were counted only once. The ten largest make up 9% to 14% of the sample.

The entry originates in a study of T cell responses to AZD1222 COVID-19 vaccine (dated by TCRdb to about 2021). Looking at the study overall: A total of over 230 trial participants underwent TCR sequencing, of whom around 210 had received two doses of AZD1222 and 26 had received two doses of the MenACWY control vaccine. Trial participants were enrolled by age into subgroups of 18-55, 56-69 and 70-plus years, and roughly 150, 30 and 60 TCR-sequenced participants, respectively, were included in these subgroups. What the research found in general, with its limitations: Participants were mostly white British, with more females than males. The authors suggested clonal diversity may have been underestimated. After two AZD1222 doses, both the breadth and the depth of spike-specific TCRs were significantly higher than at day 0 and than in MenACWY recipients. The vaccine-associated CD4 TCRs covered the entire spike protein, and the dominant responses fell in regions 160-218 and 743-854. Reportedly, close to half of the unique spike-specific TCRs recognized epitopes lying outside the regions that are mutated in the B.1.351 and B.1.1.7 variants. No day 14 peak-response samples were available, so repertoires were characterized only after the peak T cell response. Conclusions about previously exposed vaccinees were limited because only six AZD1222 recipients were SARS-CoV-2 seropositive at baseline. In the small 56-69-year group, the increase in depth fell short of significance, most likely because of low power.

CDR1 and CDR2 were assigned from the germline V gene as MGHDK and SYGVNS. V is cut back by 4 bases and J by 3 bases, with 8 bases in the junction unmatched. The CDR3 numbers 16 residues from cysteine through phenylalanine. Just CDR3 DNA is preserved here, 48 bases in frame from base 1. The sequencing used peripheral blood, collected 28 days after the second AZD1222 dose. This receptor chain uses TRBV25-1 and TRBJ2-2; TRBD2 aligns with 7 central bases. The source is an adult who received the AZD1222 COVID-19 vaccine. The bases read TGTGCCAGCAGTGGCAGCGGGGTCTGGGACACCGGGGAGCTGTTTTTT. Its coded protein is CASSGSGVWDTGELFF. With all but the CDR3 taken from the reference TRBV25-1 and TRBJ2-2 genes, the full variable domain is: EADIYQTPRYLVIGTGKKITLECSQTMGHDKMYWYQQDPGMELHLIHYSYGVNSTEKGDLSSESTVSRIRTEHFPLTLESARPSHTSQYLCASSGSGVWDTGELFFGEGSRLTVL.